The 19 T cell receptor beta chains below come from one sample, sequenced in a study of blood T cells in healthy people across ages. Sample-barcoded 5' priming and a J-beta primer mix drove a second PCR of 7 to 11 cycles. TCRdb independently ran MiXCR on the 5' RACE reads; one entry per CDR3 protein. The sample contains 1.5 million or so distinct CDR3 sequences, approximately 40% of which appear only once. Sequencing was performed on blood. The receptors come from a woman younger than 30 in good health.

This chain uses TRBV20-1 with TRBJ1-2; tentatively, D is TRBD1 (6 bases). Trimming left V 6 bases short and J 8 bases short, with 16 bases between. From germline, CDR1 is DFQATT and CDR2 SNEGSKA (reference sequence). This CDR3 region has 12 residues. The CDR3 loop is CSARGGGGGYTF. The CDR3, as DNA: TGCAGTGCCAGGGGTGGCGGTGGAGGCTACACCTTC.

This clonotype was observed a few times. The chain links TRBV5-6 to TRBJ2-1, with D possibly being TRBD2 (6 bases). The CDR3 consists of 11 residues. Germline lookup yields CDR1 SGHDT and CDR2 YYEEEE. V lost 3 bases and J 11 bases, leaving 9 bases between the germline ends. The CDR3 here is CASSYSGKQFF. The CDR3 region has the DNA TGTGCCAGCAGCTATAGCGGCAAGCAGTTCTTC.

Notes on this clonotype: Compared with germline, one end of the junction differs, possibly owing to a read error. The V and J genes are TRBV25-1 and TRBJ2-2; no definite D call. The CDR3 has 13 amino acids. Per the germline V gene, CDR1 is MGHDK and CDR2 is SYGVNS. The CDR3 sequence is CANSEYPAGELFF. The CDR3 coding sequence is TGTGCCAACAGTGAATACCCGGCCGGGGAGCTGTTTTTT.

With regard to this clonotype: With a much larger clone just one base away, this may be a read error. The V and J genes are TRBV20-1 and TRBJ1-2; D might be TRBD1 (5 bases). The ends were cut back, 6 bases at V and 6 bases at J, with 14 bases in the middle. The CDR3 has 12 amino acids. CDR1 is DFQATT and CDR2 is SNEGSKA in the germline V gene (reference sequence). In DNA, the CDR3 is TGCAGTGCCCTCGGACTGGGGGATGGCTACACCTTC. It yields the protein CSALGLGDGYTF.

The rearrangement joins TRBV28 to TRBJ2-1; no firm D call. Germline V gives CDR1 MDHEN, CDR2 SYDVKM. The CDR3 contains 11 residues. V lost 3 bases, J lost 14 bases, and 11 bases lay in between. The CDR3 DNA is TGTGCCAGCAGTTTTATGCAGCATAAGTTCTTC. The encoded protein is CASSFMQHKFF.

This chain connects TRBV6-1 to TRBJ1-2, with D tentatively TRBD1 (6 bases). CDR3 length: 15 residues. Trimming removed 10 bases at V and 5 bases at J, with 23 bases between. Per germline, CDR1 MNHNS and CDR2 SASEGT. As DNA, the CDR3 is TGTGCCACCTCATCAATCCACGGACAGACATATGGCTACACCTTC. Protein: CATSSIHGQTYGYTF.

V usage is TRBV12-3 or TRBV12-4 and J usage is TRBJ2-7, with 7 bases fitting TRBD2. The V segment lost 6 bases and the J segment 5 bases; nucleotides outside the gene matches: 10. The CDR3 is made up of 14 amino acids. CDR3 sequence: CASSPGLVSHEQYF. CDR3 DNA: TGTGCCAGCAGCCCAGGACTAGTAAGCCACGAGCAGTACTTC.

The V gene is TRBV5-1, the J gene TRBJ1-2; possibly TRBD1 for D (5 bases). The CDR3 runs to 14 residues. Trimming pared 4 bases from V and 2 bases from J, leaving 12 bases between. In germline, CDR1 is SGHRS, CDR2 YFSETQ. CDR3 bases: TGCGCCAGCAGCATCGGGGGTAACAACTATGGCTACACCTTC. Its protein product is CASSIGGNNYGYTF. Full variable domain (rest looked up from reference TRBV5-1 and TRBJ1-2): KAGVTQTPRYLIKTRGQQVTLSCSPISGHRSVSWYQQTPGQGLQFLFEYFSETQRNKGNFPGRFSGRQFSNSRSEMNVSTLELGDSALYLCASSIGGNNYGYTFGSGTRLTVV.

About this clonotype: A much larger clone is a single base away; this may be a read error. The chain recombines TRBV7-2 with TRBJ2-5; 7 nucleotides line up with TRBD2. CDR3 length: 15 residues. Germline V gives CDR1 SGHTA, CDR2 FQGNSA. CDR3 sequence reads: CASSLRASGKETQHF. CDR3 DNA: TGTGCCAGCAGCTTAAGGGCTAGCGGTAAAGAGACCCAGCACTTC.

This clonotype was seen more than once but under ten times. CDR3 amino acids: CASSVTSGRANEQFF. The CDR3 DNA sequence: TGTGCCAGCAGCGTCACTAGCGGGAGGGCCAACGAGCAGTTCTTC. The rearrangement joins TRBV9 to TRBJ2-1; 13 nucleotides align to TRBD2. Trimming cost V 2 bases and J 10 bases; bases outside gene matches: 6. The CDR3 runs 15 residues. Germline V gene data show CDR1 as SGDLS and CDR2 as YYNGEE.

The V and J genes are TRBV5-1 and TRBJ2-7; 9 bases are shared with TRBD1. From germline, CDR1 is SGHRS and CDR2 YFSETQ. The CDR3 sequence is 14 residues long. The V segment lost 2 bases and the J segment 6 bases; nucleotides outside the gene matches: 6. The CDR3 DNA reads as TGCGCCAGCAGCTTCGCCGGGACAGGGATCGAGCAGTACTTC. Protein sequence: CASSFAGTGIEQYF.

This chain uses TRBV29-1 with TRBJ1-2; tentative D call: TRBD1 (6 bases). Germline CDR1 and CDR2: SQVTM and ANQGSEA. The CDR3 is 14 amino acids. Deletions cut 0 bases from V and 8 bases from J, with 16 bases between. CDR3 in amino acids: CSVEEGHNLGGYTF. CDR3 bases: TGCAGCGTTGAAGAGGGACATAACTTGGGGGGCTACACCTTC.

The V and J genes are TRBV20-1 and TRBJ2-4; 7 bases map to TRBD1. The J call could be wrong; TRBJ2-7 is a better fit for the DNA end. The CDR3 consists of 14 residues. CDR1 and CDR2 (germline): DFQATT, SNEGSKA (reference sequence). In DNA form, the CDR3 reads TGCAGTGCTAGAACCGGGACAGAGACCTACGAGCAGTACTTC. The encoded protein is CSARTGTETYEQYF.

The CDR3 here is CASSHRPSGEAFF. CDR3 bases: TGTGCCAGCAGCCACCGCCCGTCGGGGGAAGCTTTCTTT. J is TRBJ1-1 and V is TRBV14; D unresolved. With 3 bases removed from V and 8 bases from J, the gap between germline ends came to 13 bases. Germline CDR1 SGHDN, CDR2 FVKESK. The CDR3 has 13 residues.

This clonotype turned up a few times. The chain combines TRBV12-5 with TRBJ2-1; 7 bases are shared with TRBD2. V trimming: 2 bases; J trimming: 4 bases; junction bases outside the gene matches: 8. Looked up from germline, CDR1 is LGHNT and CDR2 is FRNRAP. The CDR3 loop spans 16 amino acids. CDR3 in DNA: TGTGCTAGTGGTTTGCCACACGGGAGGCAATACAATGAGCAGTTCTTC. Translating gives CASGLPHGRQYNEQFF. Drawing the rest from reference TRBV12-5 and TRBJ2-1, the complete variable domain is DARVTQTPRHKVTEMGQEVTMRCQPILGHNTVFWYRQTMMQGLELLAYFRNRAPLDDSGMPKDRFSAEMPDATLATLKIQPSEPRDSAVYFCASGLPHGRQYNEQFFGPGTRLTVL.

Only a few counts were recorded for this clonotype. The V gene is TRBV7-9, the J gene TRBJ2-1; 15 nucleotides line up with TRBD2. V shed 3 bases and J 0 bases; nucleotides not matched to a gene: 3. CDR3 length equals 18 residues. Per the germline V gene, CDR1 is SEHNR and CDR2 is FQNEAQ (reference sequence). CDR3 sequence (DNA): TGTGCCAGCAGCTTGAGGACTAGCGGGAGGGCCTCCTACAATGAGCAGTTCTTC. It yields the protein CASSLRTSGRASYNEQFF.

Details on this clonotype: A read error may produce the germline difference seen at one junction end. The rearrangement links TRBV29-1 to TRBJ1-2; 8 positions agree with TRBD1. This CDR3 is 12 amino acids long. Germline CDR1 SQVTM, CDR2 ANQGSEA. Here the CDR3 DNA reads TGCAGCGTACCCGGACAGGGCGATGGCTGCACCTTC. Its translation is CSVPGQGDGCTF.

The chain has TRBV20-1 and TRBJ2-7; 9 bases map to TRBD1. J lost 0 bases, V lost 0 bases, and 3 bases had no gene match. CDR3 length: 15 residues. The germline V gene has CDR1 DFQATT and CDR2 SNEGSKA (reference sequence). CDR3 coding DNA: TGCAGTGCTAGAGACAGGGACAGGGCCTCCTACGAGCAGTACTTC. Residues: CSARDRDRASYEQYF.

This sequence joins TRBV28 and TRBJ2-7; tentative D call: TRBD2 (5 bases). V lost 2 bases, J lost 5 bases, and 10 bases lay in between. CDR3 length: 13 amino acids. Germline assignment: CDR1 MDHEN and CDR2 SYDVKM. CDR3 region: CASSLTRVHEQYF. DNA for the CDR3: TGTGCCAGCAGTTTAACGAGGGTTCACGAGCAGTACTTC.